This is a list of T cell receptor beta chains from one sample in a study of radiation and T cells in renal cell carcinoma. TCRdb's copy holds only in-frame clones and misses some; the assay was immunoSEQ multiplex PCR. The data show some 150,000 clones, around nine tenths seen once. Sequencing was performed on blood, taken from a patient whose treatment included radiotherapy and nephrectomy. These receptors were obtained from a woman in her 50s with renal cell carcinoma. The CDR3 runs from the conserved cysteine through the conserved F or W. The D gene is left open where the match is weak. Rows give clone size only sometimes, using once, few, many, or a class for an expanded clone.

J gene: TRBJ1-3
clone size: -
D gene: -
V gene: TRBV5-1
CDR3 DNA: TGCGCCAGCAGCTCAACAGGGATGGAGGGAAACACCATATATTTT
CDR3 protein: CASSSTGMEGNTIYF

J gene: TRBJ1-4
clone size: -
D gene: -
V gene: TRBV27
CDR3 DNA: TGTGCCAGCAGTAGGGGCGGGGGCTGGAGAGAAAAACTGTTTTTT
CDR3 protein: CASSRGGGWREKLFF

J gene: TRBJ2-7
clone size: -
D gene: TRBD1
V gene: TRBV29-1
CDR3 DNA: TGCAGCGTCTCGAGGACAGGCTCCTACGAGCAGTACTTC
CDR3 protein: CSVSRTGSYEQYF

J gene: TRBJ2-2
clone size: -
D gene: -
V gene: TRBV7-8
CDR3 DNA: TGTGCCAGCAGGACAGTAGAGAACACCGGGGAGCTGTTTTTT
CDR3 protein: CASRTVENTGELFF

J gene: TRBJ2-3
clone size: -
D gene: TRBD2
V gene: TRBV7-7
CDR3 DNA: TGTGCTAGCAACCCCGGACTAGCGGACACAGATACGCAGTATTTT
CDR3 protein: CASNPGLADTDTQYF

J gene: TRBJ1-1
clone size: -
D gene: -
V gene: TRBV12-2
CDR3 DNA: TGTGCAAGTCGCTTCTCGAATGGAGCTTTCTTT
CDR3 protein: CASRFSNGAFF

J gene: TRBJ2-3
clone size: -
D gene: -
V gene: TRBV5-4
CDR3 DNA: TGTGCCAGCAGGAGAGGGGGGGATGCAAGGGCGGGTACGCAGTATTTT
CDR3 protein: CASRRGGDARAGTQYF

J gene: TRBJ2-7
clone size: -
D gene: TRBD1
V gene: TRBV5-1
CDR3 DNA: TGCGCCAGCAGCTTTAACCCGGGACAGGGGAACGACGAGCAGTACTTC
CDR3 protein: CASSFNPGQGNDEQYF

J gene: TRBJ1-2
clone size: -
D gene: -
V gene: TRBV11-2
CDR3 DNA: TGTGCCAGCAGCTTAGAGGCGGGAGCTAACTATGGCTACACCTTC
CDR3 protein: CASSLEAGANYGYTF

J gene: TRBJ2-7
clone size: few
D gene: -
V gene: TRBV5-1
CDR3 DNA: TGCGCCAGCAGCGGGGCCGGAGGGGGTACGTACTTC
CDR3 protein: CASSGAGGGTYF

J gene: TRBJ1-2
clone size: -
D gene: -
V gene: TRBV7-2
CDR3 DNA: TGTGCCAGCAGCTTAGACATGGCAGGGATGGGGGGCTACACCTTC
CDR3 protein: CASSLDMAGMGGYTF

J gene: TRBJ1-1
clone size: -
D gene: -
V gene: TRBV11-2
CDR3 DNA: TGTGCCAGCAGCACTAGAGCAGATTTAACGAACACTGAAGCTTTCTTT
CDR3 protein: CASSTRADLTNTEAFF

J gene: TRBJ2-3
clone size: -
D gene: -
V gene: TRBV10-3
CDR3 DNA: TGTGCCATCAGTGAGTCGGGGGGGCACACAGATACGCAGTATTTT
CDR3 protein: CAISESGGHTDTQYF

J gene: TRBJ1-1
clone size: few
D gene: -
V gene: TRBV5-1
CDR3 DNA: TGCGCCAGCAGCTTGGATCCCCCGGCCATGAACACTGAAGCTTTCTTT
CDR3 protein: CASSLDPPAMNTEAFF

J gene: TRBJ2-7
clone size: once
D gene: TRBD2
V gene: TRBV4-1
CDR3 DNA: TGCGCCAGCAGCCAAGGTCTTAGCGGGAGGAGCTCCTACGAGCAGTACTTC
CDR3 protein: CASSQGLSGRSSYEQYF

J gene: TRBJ2-1
clone size: -
D gene: TRBD2
V gene: TRBV29-1
CDR3 DNA: TGCAGCGTGATCCTTCTAGCGGGGATTGTGAATGAGCAGTTCTTC
CDR3 protein: CSVILLAGIVNEQFF

J gene: TRBJ1-2
clone size: -
D gene: -
V gene: TRBV7-9
CDR3 DNA: TGTGCCAGCAGCTTAGAGTTGGGCAGACATGGCTACACCTTC
CDR3 protein: CASSLELGRHGYTF

J gene: TRBJ2-7
clone size: -
D gene: -
V gene: TRBV29-1
CDR3 DNA: TGCAGCGTTGCGAGTTGGAACCACTCCTACGAGCAGTACTTC
CDR3 protein: CSVASWNHSYEQYF

J gene: TRBJ1-6
clone size: -
D gene: -
V gene: TRBV4-3
CDR3 DNA: TGCGCCAGCAGCCAAGATACAGGGTTTCCACCCCTCCACTTT
CDR3 protein: CASSQDTGFPPLHF

J gene: TRBJ2-1
clone size: -
D gene: -
V gene: TRBV9
CDR3 DNA: TGTGCCAGCAGCCGGGGGACCAGCGGTCGGTACAATGAGCAGTTCTTC
CDR3 protein: CASSRGTSGRYNEQFF

J gene: TRBJ1-5
clone size: once
D gene: -
V gene: TRBV19
CDR3 DNA: TGTGCCAGCTGGGACATGTTGCGCAATCAGCCCCAGCATTTT
CDR3 protein: CASWDMLRNQPQHF

J gene: TRBJ2-5
clone size: -
D gene: -
V gene: TRBV2
CDR3 DNA: TGTGCCAGCATTATAGTAGTACAAGAGACCCAGTACTTC
CDR3 protein: CASIIVVQETQYF

J gene: TRBJ2-1
clone size: -
D gene: TRBD1
V gene: TRBV6-4
CDR3 DNA: TGTGCCAGCAGTGTCACAGGGGATTACAATGAGCAGTTCTTC
CDR3 protein: CASSVTGDYNEQFF

J gene: TRBJ1-5
clone size: -
D gene: -
V gene: TRBV5-4
CDR3 DNA: TGTGCCAGCAGCCAGGACAGATATCAGCCCCAGCATTTT
CDR3 protein: CASSQDRYQPQHF

J gene: TRBJ1-2
clone size: few
D gene: -
V gene: TRBV30
CDR3 DNA: TGTGCCTGGATCCCCAGTGTTGACCGCAGACCCTATGGCTACACCTTC
CDR3 protein: CAWIPSVDRRPYGYTF

J gene: TRBJ1-1
clone size: once
D gene: TRBD1
V gene: TRBV28
CDR3 DNA: TGTGCCAGCAGTCGGACAGGGGGTCAACCTGAAGCTTTCTTT
CDR3 protein: CASSRTGGQPEAFF

J gene: TRBJ1-5
clone size: few
D gene: -
V gene: TRBV2
CDR3 DNA: TGTGCCAGCAGTGAGAGGAGGTCAATACGGGGCAATCAGCCCCAGCATTTT
CDR3 protein: CASSERRSIRGNQPQHF

J gene: TRBJ2-2
clone size: -
D gene: -
V gene: TRBV9
CDR3 DNA: TGTGCCAGCAGCATGGGTACAGGTCCGAGATCGGGGGAGCTGTTTTTT
CDR3 protein: CASSMGTGPRSGELFF

J gene: TRBJ1-1
clone size: -
D gene: -
V gene: TRBV19
CDR3 DNA: TGTGCCAGTACCAGCAGCCGGAACACTGAAGCTTTCTTT
CDR3 protein: CASTSSRNTEAFF

J gene: TRBJ2-7
clone size: -
D gene: -
V gene: TRBV25-1
CDR3 DNA: TGTGCCAGCAGTGAACGGGGTCTTACAAGTTCCTACGAGCAGTACTTC
CDR3 protein: CASSERGLTSSYEQYF

J gene: TRBJ1-2
clone size: few
D gene: -
V gene: TRBV19
CDR3 DNA: TGTGCCAGTAGTATGGCCAACTATGGCTACACCTTC
CDR3 protein: CASSMANYGYTF

J gene: TRBJ1-6
clone size: once
D gene: -
V gene: TRBV11-2
CDR3 DNA: TGTGCCAGCAGCTTGGGAGAAGGGGGTCTGAGGTATAATTCACCCCTCCACTTT
CDR3 protein: CASSLGEGGLRYNSPLHF

J gene: TRBJ1-3
clone size: -
D gene: -
V gene: TRBV7-3
CDR3 DNA: TGTGCCAGCAGCTTGGGTGGGCCTGGAAACACCATATATTTT
CDR3 protein: CASSLGGPGNTIYF

J gene: TRBJ1-2
clone size: few
D gene: TRBD1
V gene: TRBV19
CDR3 DNA: TGTGCCAGTAGTATACCGGGGACAGGGGTCGGCTACACCTTC
CDR3 protein: CASSIPGTGVGYTF

J gene: TRBJ2-1
clone size: -
D gene: TRBD1
V gene: TRBV16
CDR3 DNA: TGTGCCAGCAGCCGTCTATGGGGGACAGGGTTGAATGAGCAGTTCTTC
CDR3 protein: CASSRLWGTGLNEQFF

J gene: TRBJ1-1
clone size: few
D gene: TRBD1
V gene: TRBV9
CDR3 DNA: TGTGCCAGCAGCGCGACAGGGGGCGGAACTGAAGCTTTCTTT
CDR3 protein: CASSATGGGTEAFF

J gene: TRBJ1-2
clone size: -
D gene: -
V gene: TRBV18
CDR3 DNA: TGTGCCAGCTCACATGGCCGATCGAATGGCTACACCTTC
CDR3 protein: CASSHGRSNGYTF

J gene: TRBJ2-7
clone size: -
D gene: -
V gene: TRBV4-2
CDR3 DNA: TGTGCCAGCAGCCCCGTCTGGGGGCCGTCGAGCTCCTACGAGCAGTACTTC
CDR3 protein: CASSPVWGPSSSYEQYF

J gene: TRBJ1-2
clone size: -
D gene: -
V gene: TRBV19
CDR3 DNA: TGTGCCAGTAGTTACCAAAACTATGGCTACACCTTC
CDR3 protein: CASSYQNYGYTF

J gene: TRBJ2-5
clone size: -
D gene: -
V gene: TRBV5-8
CDR3 DNA: TGTGCCAGCAGCCCCTCGGGGATCCAAGAGACCCAGTACTTC
CDR3 protein: CASSPSGIQETQYF

J gene: TRBJ2-1
clone size: -
D gene: -
V gene: TRBV10-3
CDR3 DNA: TGTGCCATCAGTGATCCGAGCGGAAATGAGCAGTTCTTC
CDR3 protein: CAISDPSGNEQFF

J gene: TRBJ2-3
clone size: -
D gene: -
V gene: TRBV18
CDR3 DNA: TGTGCCAGCTCACCAATCCTAGAAACAGATACGCAGTATTTT
CDR3 protein: CASSPILETDTQYF

J gene: TRBJ2-5
clone size: -
D gene: -
V gene: TRBV4-1
CDR3 DNA: TGCGCCAGCAGCCATCTAGCCCAGCGGCAGACCCAGTACTTC
CDR3 protein: CASSHLAQRQTQYF

J gene: TRBJ1-2
clone size: -
D gene: TRBD1
V gene: TRBV10-2
CDR3 DNA: TGCGCCAGCAGGGGGACAGAAGCTAACTATGGCTACACCTTC
CDR3 protein: CASRGTEANYGYTF

J gene: TRBJ2-5
clone size: once
D gene: TRBD2
V gene: TRBV5-1
CDR3 DNA: TGCGCCAGCAGCTTGATGGGGCGCGATCGACTAGCGGGGGGACAAGAGACCCAGTACTTC
CDR3 protein: CASSLMGRDRLAGGQETQYF

J gene: TRBJ1-1
clone size: -
D gene: -
V gene: TRBV11-3
CDR3 DNA: TGTGCCAGCAGCTTAGATAGTACGAGCACTGAAGCTTTCTTT
CDR3 protein: CASSLDSTSTEAFF

J gene: TRBJ1-1
clone size: -
D gene: TRBD1
V gene: TRBV9
CDR3 DNA: TGTGCCAGCAGCGTAGGACAGGGGCCAGGCACTAACACTGAAGCTTTCTTT
CDR3 protein: CASSVGQGPGTNTEAFF

J gene: TRBJ2-7
clone size: -
D gene: TRBD1
V gene: TRBV18
CDR3 DNA: TGTGCCAGCTCACCACGCGGGACAGGGGGATCCTACGAGCAGTACTTC
CDR3 protein: CASSPRGTGGSYEQYF

J gene: TRBJ2-2
clone size: -
D gene: TRBD1
V gene: TRBV4-1
CDR3 DNA: TGCGCCAGCAGCCAAGATGTAGACAGGGGGTCAGGGGAGCTGTTTTTT
CDR3 protein: CASSQDVDRGSGELFF

J gene: TRBJ1-3
clone size: -
D gene: -
V gene: TRBV5-6
CDR3 DNA: TGTGCCAGCAGCTTGGCCCGAAACACCATATATTTT
CDR3 protein: CASSLARNTIYF

J gene: TRBJ1-1
clone size: -
D gene: -
V gene: TRBV18
CDR3 DNA: TGTGCCAGCTCACCACGGGGTAACACTGAAGCTTTCTTT
CDR3 protein: CASSPRGNTEAFF

J gene: TRBJ2-2
clone size: -
D gene: TRBD2
V gene: TRBV11-2
CDR3 DNA: TGTGCCAGCAGGTCAACTAGCGGGGTATCCACCGGGGAGCTGTTTTTT
CDR3 protein: CASRSTSGVSTGELFF

J gene: TRBJ1-2
clone size: -
D gene: -
V gene: TRBV5-1
CDR3 DNA: TGCGCCAGCAGCAGCGACAGCATCTATGGCTACACCTTC
CDR3 protein: CASSSDSIYGYTF